Below are 29 T cell receptor beta chains sequenced from a single sample in a study of response to subunit inactivated influenza vaccine. TCRdb re-analysed the RT-PCR reads in MiXCR, keeping a single row per CDR3 protein. The sample lists about 830,000 distinct CDR3 sequences, approximately 17% occurring once. The source was PBMCs from blood, collected 5 days after vaccination. Receptors originate from a man aged 50 to 60 who received an inactivated influenza vaccine.

The rearrangement uses TRBV6-1 and TRBJ2-1; D is perhaps TRBD1 (6 bases). V gave up 5 bases and J gave up 4 bases, with 9 bases separating them. CDR3 length: 13 residues. In germline, CDR1 is MNHNS, CDR2 SASEGT. CDR3 loop: CASSKTGYNEQFF. As DNA, the CDR3 is TGTGCCAGCAGTAAGACAGGTTACAATGAGCAGTTCTTC.

The gene calls are TRBV7-9 and TRBJ1-1; no clear D gene. V gave up 2 bases and J gave up 4 bases, with 11 bases separating them. This CDR3 comprises 14 residues. Germline assignment: CDR1 SEHNR and CDR2 FQNEAQ (reference sequence). This CDR3 reads CASSLPRGGTEAFF. DNA of the CDR3: TGTGCCAGCAGCTTACCTCGAGGAGGCACTGAAGCTTTCTTT.

This clonotype has just a few counts. In DNA form, the CDR3 reads TGTGCCAGCAGCTTAGATGCGGGAGCGCAGTATTTT. Translation: CASSLDAGAQYF. V usage is TRBV7-2 and J usage is TRBJ2-3; 7 bases agree with TRBD2. The CDR3 has 12 amino acids. V shed 1 base and J 10 bases; nucleotides not matched to a gene: 2. The germline CDR1 and CDR2 sequences are SGHTA and FQGNSA.

This clonotype was found a few times. The chain joins TRBV10-2 to TRBJ2-3; D unresolved. CDR3 length: 15 amino acids. Trimming left V 0 bases short and J 4 bases short, with 11 bases between. Germline-derived CDR1 and CDR2 are WSHSY and SAAADI. In DNA form, the CDR3 reads TGCGCCAGCAGTGAGTCGATTGGTTTGGCAGATACGCAGTATTTT. Amino acid sequence: CASSESIGLADTQYF.

This clonotype was observed at least ten times. This chain connects TRBV5-1 to TRBJ2-7; 7 bases map to TRBD2. CDR1 and CDR2 from the germline V gene are SGHRS and YFSETQ. CDR3 length: 14 amino acids. V dropped 0 bases and J dropped 4; count of bases not matched to a gene: 4. The chain's CDR3 is CASSLVGTNYEQYF. For the CDR3, the DNA is TGCGCCAGCAGCTTGGTCGGGACTAATTACGAGCAGTACTTC.

This clonotype was detected a few times. The V gene is TRBV11-2, the J gene TRBJ2-3, with 13 nucleotides matching TRBD2. The trim removed 7 bases at V and 0 bases at J, leaving 16 bases unmatched. Germline-derived CDR1 and CDR2 are SGHAT and FQNNGV. This CDR3 region has 20 residues. CDR3 region: CASNSRVGLAGSPSTDTQYF. The CDR3 nucleotides are TGTGCCAGCAACTCGCGAGTGGGACTAGCGGGGTCCCCTAGCACAGATACGCAGTATTTT.

This clonotype showed up just a few times. This sequence joins TRBV20-1 and TRBJ1-5; no firm D call. Germline CDR1 is DFQATT and CDR2 is SNEGSKA (reference sequence). The CDR3 is made up of 14 amino acids. V was trimmed by 0 bases and J by 10 bases, leaving 16 bases between them. The CDR3 reads CSARDNQALGPQHF. DNA of the CDR3: TGCAGTGCTAGAGATAATCAGGCTCTAGGACCCCAGCATTTT.

This chain joins TRBV27 and TRBJ1-2, with TRBD1 matching 7 bases. The CDR3 runs to 15 residues. With V trimmed by 6 bases and J by 2 bases, 9 bases remained unmatched. Germline CDR1 and CDR2: MNHEY and SMNVEV (reference sequence). This chain's CDR3 is CASSFRPGQNYGYTF. CDR3 DNA: TGTGCCAGCAGCTTCCGTCCGGGACAGAACTATGGCTACACCTTC.

This clonotype has more than one count but fewer than ten. The chain recombines TRBV18 with TRBJ2-5; a weak D match, TRBD1 (6 bases). Germline V lookup: CDR1 KGHSH, CDR2 LQKENI. The ends were cut back, 3 bases at V and 9 bases at J, with 23 bases in the middle. This CDR3 contains 16 residues. The chain's CDR3 is CASSPIITGHRVAQYF. DNA of the CDR3: TGTGCCAGCTCACCCATCATCACAGGGCATCGAGTGGCCCAGTACTTC. Full variable domain (outside the CDR3, taken from reference TRBV18 and TRBJ2-5): NAGVMQNPRHLVRRRGQEARLRCSPMKGHSHVYWYRQLPEEGLKFMVYLQKENIIDESGMPKERFSAEFPKEGPSILRIQQVVRGDSAAYFCASSPIITGHRVAQYFGPGTRLLVL.

V gene TRBV7-6 combines with J gene TRBJ2-3; 12 bases line up with TRBD2. J gave up 6 bases and V 5 bases, and 6 bases lay outside the gene matches. The CDR3 has 15 residues. The V gene's germline CDR1 is SGHVS and CDR2 FNYEAQ. The CDR3 loop is CASSPGTSGSDTQYF. Written as DNA, the CDR3 is TGTGCCAGCAGCCCCGGGACTAGCGGGTCGGATACGCAGTATTTT.

This clonotype was found a few times. The chain couples TRBV7-2 to TRBJ2-1; 9 bases fit TRBD1. The V and J ends lost 2 bases and 14 bases, in that order; junction bases with no gene match: 13. The germline CDR1 and CDR2 sequences are SGHTA and FQGNSA. The length of the CDR3 is 15 residues. The CDR3 loop is CASSLLSTVRDREFF. CDR3 nucleotide sequence: TGTGCCAGCAGCTTACTTAGTACCGTGCGGGACAGGGAGTTCTTC.

This clonotype was found a few times. The CDR3 bases are TGCAGCGTTGAAGTTGGGTCTCCCTCCTACGAGCAGTACTTC. Translated, it gives CSVEVGSPSYEQYF. J is TRBJ2-7 and V is TRBV29-1; D gene ambiguous. Germline loops: CDR1 SQVTM, CDR2 ANQGSEA. V lost 1 base and J 0 bases, leaving 10 bases between the germline ends. The CDR3 is 14 amino acids.

This clonotype occurred a few times. The CDR3 region is CSARALAGLTDTQYF. The CDR3 DNA reads as TGCAGTGCTAGAGCACTAGCGGGGCTCACAGATACGCAGTATTTT. The gene calls are TRBV20-1 and TRBJ2-3; 10 nucleotides agree with TRBD2. Losses at the gene ends were 1 base for V and 2 bases for J; bases not matched to a gene: 3. Germline CDR1 is DFQATT and CDR2 is SNEGSKA (reference sequence). The CDR3 is 15 residues long.

This clonotype showed up just a few times. V and J are TRBV29-1 and TRBJ1-1; 7 bases agree with TRBD1. The CDR3 contains 13 residues. The V and J ends lost 7 bases and 5 bases, in that order; junction bases with no gene match: 10. The germline CDR1 and CDR2 sequences are SQVTM and ANQGSEA. The CDR3 protein is CSGGAGGWTEAFF. In DNA, the CDR3 is TGCAGCGGGGGGGCAGGGGGTTGGACTGAAGCTTTCTTT.

This clonotype occurred a few times. The CDR3 is CATSDTGSTDTQYF. DNA for the CDR3: TGTGCCACCAGTGATACTGGGAGCACAGATACGCAGTATTTT. The V and J genes are TRBV24-1 and TRBJ2-3; D uncertain. The V gene lost 3 bases and the J gene lost 0 bases, with 6 bases spanning the gap. The CDR3 runs 14 residues. CDR1 is KGHDR, CDR2 SFDVKD, per germline.

The sample holds a few counts of this clonotype. The J gene is TRBJ2-7, the V gene TRBV9; D call uncertain. Trimming shortened V by 0 bases and J by 1 base, and 8 bases separated the two germline ends. The CDR3 has 14 residues. Germline CDR1 is SGDLS and CDR2 is YYNGEE. CDR3 coding DNA: TGTGCCAGCAGCGTAGAGGTCTTTTCCTACGAGCAGTACTTC. It codes for CASSVEVFSYEQYF. The entire variable domain, with the rest obtained from reference TRBV9 and TRBJ2-7, is as follows: DSGVTQTPKHLITATGQRVTLRCSPRSGDLSVYWYQQSLDQGLQFLIQYYNGEERAKGNILERFSAQQFPDLHSELNLSSLELGDSALYFCASSVEVFSYEQYFGPGTRLTVT.

This clonotype has only a few counts. This chain joins TRBV28 and TRBJ2-7; D is unclear. V was pared by 5 bases and J by 1 base, with 15 bases between. CDR1 and CDR2 from the germline V gene are MDHEN and SYDVKM. This CDR3 has 15 amino acids. DNA for the CDR3: TGTGCCAGCAGTGAACCCGGGCTGGGTTCCTACGAGCAGTACTTC. Translated, it gives CASSEPGLGSYEQYF.

This clonotype was recorded at least ten times. The V call is TRBV7-2, the J call TRBJ2-7; 8 bases align to TRBD2. V gave up 5 bases and J gave up 3 bases; unmatched junction bases: 6. The germline gives CDR1 SGHTA, CDR2 FQGNSA. CDR3 length: 14 residues. The CDR3 bases are TGTGCCAGCAGCCTTAGCGGGGCGATCTACGAGCAGTACTTC. This sequence encodes CASSLSGAIYEQYF.

This chain joins TRBV21-1 and TRBJ2-7; the DNA was not used to check the table's D call, TRBD2. TRBV21-1 is described as a pseudogene. The CDR3 has 18 amino acids. This CDR3 reads CASSKDPGLALTVYEQYF. Here the CDR3 DNA reads TGTGCCAGCAGCAAGGACCCGGGACTAGCGCTCACAGTATACGAGCAGTACTTC.

The sample holds a few counts of this clonotype. The CDR3 reads CATSGQLMNEKLFF. The CDR3 coding sequence is TGTGCCACCTCGGGACAGCTGATGAATGAAAAACTGTTTTTT. This rearrangement joins TRBV2 to TRBJ1-4, with TRBD1 identical over 7 bases. The CDR3 runs to 14 residues. CDR1 is SNHLY, CDR2 FYNNEI, per germline. Trimming at V came to 10 bases and at J to 5 bases, leaving 10 bases not matched to a gene.

V and J are TRBV6-1 and TRBJ2-5; TRBD2 is a possible D gene (5 bases). Trimming took 6 bases from V and 5 from J, leaving 19 bases between them. The germline CDR1 and CDR2 sequences are MNHNS and SASEGT. The CDR3 loop spans 15 amino acids. In DNA, the CDR3 is TGTGCCAGCAGCTCCCCTGGAGAGAGGAGGGAGACCCAGTACTTC. Translating it yields CASSSPGERRETQYF.

This clonotype was detected a few times. The chain links TRBV20-1 to TRBJ2-5, with 7 bases fitting TRBD1. Trimming cost V 3 bases and J 1 base; bases outside gene matches: 11. This CDR3 spans 16 amino acids. Germline CDR1 and CDR2: DFQATT and SNEGSKA (reference sequence). DNA of the CDR3: TGCAGTGCTAGTCAGGACCAGGGGGTGTCCCAAGAGACCCAGTACTTC. This translates into CSASQDQGVSQETQYF.

This rearrangement joins TRBV20-1 to TRBJ2-7, with 8 bases matching TRBD1. V was clipped by 4 bases and J by 0 bases; unmatched bases: 8. The germline gives CDR1 DFQATT, CDR2 SNEGSKA (reference sequence). This CDR3 region has 15 residues. The CDR3 nucleotides read TGCAGTGCTAATCCTAGGACAGGGAGCTCCTACGAGCAGTACTTC. It encodes CSANPRTGSSYEQYF.

The CDR3 nucleotides read TGCGCCAGCAGCATGGACAGTAGCAATCAGCCCCAGCATTTT. This gives the protein CASSMDSSNQPQHF. The V gene is TRBV5-1, the J gene TRBJ1-5, with D perhaps matching TRBD1 (6 bases). This CDR3 region has 14 residues. The V gene lost 4 bases and the J gene lost 0 bases, with 8 bases spanning the gap. From germline, CDR1 is SGHRS and CDR2 YFSETQ.

This chain links TRBV6-2 or TRBV6-3 with TRBJ1-1; no reliable D call. Germline CDR1 is MNHEY and CDR2 is SVGEGT. V lost 6 bases to trimming and J lost 10 bases, with 21 bases between them. The CDR3 spans 14 residues. The CDR3 protein is CASSLPLLAWGAFF. For the CDR3, the DNA is TGTGCCAGCAGCCTACCGCTATTGGCCTGGGGAGCTTTCTTT.

This clonotype was counted only a few times. J is TRBJ1-2 and V is TRBV2; tentatively, D is TRBD1 (5 bases). The germline gives CDR1 SNHLY, CDR2 FYNNEI. The CDR3 extends over 16 amino acids. Trimming took off 2 bases at V and 3 bases at J, with 16 bases between the two ends. The CDR3 nucleotides are TGTGCCAGCAGTGAAAAAAGGTCGACAGTTGACTATGGCTACACCTTC. As protein: CASSEKRSTVDYGYTF.

The chain combines TRBV10-3 with TRBJ1-2, with a tentative D call TRBD1 (5 bases). There are 14 residues in the CDR3. Germline CDR1 and CDR2: ENHRY and SYGVKD. V gave up 5 bases and J gave up 0 bases, with 10 bases separating them. The CDR3 sequence is CAISKTETNYGYTF. CDR3 in DNA: TGTGCCATCAGTAAGACAGAGACTAACTATGGCTACACCTTC.

V and J are TRBV11-2 and TRBJ2-7; no reliable D call. The ends were cut back, 0 bases at V and 7 bases at J, with 7 bases in the middle. Germline V gene sequence: CDR1 SGHAT, CDR2 FQNNGV. There are 12 residues in the CDR3. CDR3 bases: TGTGCCAGCAGCTTAGATTTAAGGGAGCAGTACTTC. Translation gives CASSLDLREQYF.

The V and J genes are TRBV30 and TRBJ1-3; the D gene is possibly TRBD1 (5 bases). The CDR3 runs 13 residues. V shed 0 bases and J shed 9 bases, with 12 bases lying between them. Germline lookup yields CDR1 GTSNPN and CDR2 SVGIG (reference sequence). The CDR3 nucleotides are TGTGCCTGGAGTGTACAGACCCAGGGCACCATATATTTT. This encodes CAWSVQTQGTIYF.